The subject of this entry is one TCR beta chain. The germline V gene has CDR1 SGHRS and CDR2 YFSETQ. Between the trimmed V and J ends, which lost 0 bases and 4 bases, there was a span of 10 bases. The CDR3 length is 15 residues. The data stem from a study of tumor-infiltrating lymphocytes in localized non-small cell lung cancer. Clones were read by immunoSEQ multiplex PCR, and TCRdb kept only the in-frame ones, dropping some. Of more than 9,500 clones in the sample, 82% were seen once. Sequencing used uninvolved lung tissue not adjacent to the tumor. The chain recombines TRBV5-1 with TRBJ2-2; either TRBD1 or TRBD2 may fit D (5 bases each). This clonotype was obtained from a human donor with non-small cell lung cancer. The CDR3 DNA is TGCGCCAGCAGCTTGGGGGACCCCTCCACCGGGGAGCTGTTTTTT. Its translation: CASSLGDPSTGELFF.